The source of this T cell receptor beta chain is a study of identical twins. Study-level results: Twins shared out-of-frame alpha sequences with excess low generation probability. The study found that models underestimated out-of-frame TCR alpha sharing in monozygotic twins.

About this clonotype: As yet, its antigen is unknown.

TCRdb processed the 5' RACE reads anew with MiXCR; each CDR3 protein has one entry. This table has 450,000 to 500,000 distinct CDR3 sequences, 14% appearing once. The germline gives CDR1 WSHSY, CDR2 SAAADI. The CDR3 length is 14 residues. The germline V and J ends were trimmed by 6 bases and 4 bases, with 13 bases remaining between them. These sequences were also reported in another study, on yellow fever vaccine responses in identical twins. That investigation notes: Reported findings indicate that twins' vaccine T cell responses seemed partially convergent, partially personalized.

J is TRBJ1-5 and V is TRBV10-2; TRBD1 is a possible D gene (5 bases). The sample consisted of CD4+ T cells sorted from blood. The TCR comes from a woman younger than 35 in good health. This CDR3 is CASSTGTWNQPQHF. CDR3 in DNA: TGCGCCAGCAGCACCGGGACCTGGAATCAGCCCCAGCATTTT.